Described below is a single T cell receptor (beta chain) sequence and its context. Its antigen is still unknown. Analyses pooled second doses at about 4 or about 12 weeks. The CDR3 runs 16 residues. After removal of 3 bases from V and 3 bases from J, the junction contained 5 bases not matched to a gene. In germline, CDR1 is GTSNPN, CDR2 SVGIG (reference sequence). Generated by immunoSEQ multiplex PCR, the TCRdb table keeps only in-frame clones and is missing some. This sample has roughly 86,000 clones, with 75% to 90% found just once. The record originates from a study of T cell responses to AZD1222 COVID-19 vaccine. Whole-study results and caveats: Donor demographics were predominantly white British with a female majority; clonal diversity may be underestimated.

J is TRBJ2-5 and V is TRBV30, with 15 bases lining up with TRBD2. The input for sequencing was peripheral blood, taken 28 days after the second AZD1222 dose. This clonotype originated in an adult who received the AZD1222 COVID-19 vaccine. CDR3 amino acids: CAWRRTSGGAEETQYF. CDR3 coding DNA: TGTGCCTGGAGGCGGACTAGCGGGGGGGCAGAAGAGACCCAGTACTTC. Using reference TRBV30 and TRBJ2-5 for the parts outside the CDR3, the full variable domain is SQTIHQWPATLVQPVGSPLSLECTVEGTSNPNLYWYRQAAGRGLQLLFYSVGIGQISSEVPQNLSASRPQDRQFILSSKKLLLSDSGFYLCAWRRTSGGAEETQYFGPGTRLLVL.